This T cell receptor beta chain came from a study of TIL therapy for anti-PD-1-resistant metastatic lung cancer. Across the study: Patients had a median age of approximately 50 years (range about 38-85). Tumors carried a median about 1.6 non-synonymous mutations per megabase.

Study findings and constraints: Many TIL product clones were absent from baseline tumor, suggesting clonal contraction.

The time point: pre-treatment sample, taken before nivolumab and TIL therapy. Most excised metastases sampled were pleural nodules or supraclavicular lymph nodes. This was the immunoSEQ v3 assay. Here immunoSEQ multiplex PCR was the method, and the copy in TCRdb shows in-frame clones only, minus some. The table lists over 10,000 clones, approximately 72% of them singletons, with around 9.5% in the top ten. This clone was counted only a few times. Antigen specificity is unknown. The sample consisted of tumor tissue, taken at baseline. This TCR was recovered from a woman aged 30 to 85 with non-small cell lung cancer.

The CDR3 DNA reads TGTGCCAGCAGTTCGCTAACTAGATCATACGAGCAGTACTTC. It yields the protein CASSSLTRSYEQYF. The chain has TRBV27 and TRBJ2-7, with D maybe TRBD2 (5 bases). V was shortened by 4 bases and J by 4 bases, with 14 bases between the two germline ends. Germline V gives CDR1 MNHEY, CDR2 SMNVEV (reference sequence). The length of the CDR3 is 14 residues.